This T cell receptor (beta chain) was captured in a study of TIL therapy for anti-PD-1-resistant metastatic lung cancer. Looked up from germline, CDR1 is MNHEY and CDR2 is SMNVEV (reference sequence). The CDR3 consists of 17 residues. The junction had 6 bases not matched to a gene; V was cut back by 4 bases and J by 2 bases. The libraries were made with immunoSEQ v3. Profiled with immunoSEQ multiplex PCR; TCRdb holds only in-frame clones, not every one. The table lists 54,000 or so clones, 80% to 90% of them singletons, with around 2.6% in the top ten. Regarding time point: pre-treatment sample, taken before nivolumab and TIL therapy.

Sequencing was performed on blood, taken at baseline. This chain links TRBV27 with TRBJ2-6; 9 bases align to TRBD1. The receptor's source is a person between 25 and 80 years old with non-small cell lung cancer. The DNA for the CDR3 is TGTGCCAGCAGTTGGGACAGGGCTGATGCTGGGGCCAACGTCCTGACTTTC. Its translation: CASSWDRADAGANVLTF.